The clone carrying this T cell receptor (beta chain) has only a few counts. The antigen remains undetermined. The sample is drawn from a study of T-cell memory formation after mild COVID-19. General study points: Some responding clones appeared in pre-infection memory, suggesting cross-reactive memory joined.

Germline V CDR1 and CDR2: GTSNPN, SVGIG (reference sequence). CDR3 size: 15 residues. After removal of 0 bases from V and 6 bases from J, the junction contained 4 bases not matched to a gene. TCRdb processed the 5' RACE reads anew with MiXCR; each CDR3 protein has one entry. The sample carries fewer than 700,000 distinct CDR3 sequences, about 20% recorded once. This chain links TRBV30 with TRBJ2-2; 10 bases agree with TRBD2. The material sequenced was PBMCs or a T cell subset sorted from them (not recorded which). This receptor was identified in an adult woman who had mild COVID-19 (a few samples of this study predate the infection). Cell type and time point are not known. In nucleotides, the CDR3 is TGTGCCTGGAGTGTAGTAGCGGGAGGTCCCGGGGAGCTGTTTTTT. Translated: CAWSVVAGGPGELFF.